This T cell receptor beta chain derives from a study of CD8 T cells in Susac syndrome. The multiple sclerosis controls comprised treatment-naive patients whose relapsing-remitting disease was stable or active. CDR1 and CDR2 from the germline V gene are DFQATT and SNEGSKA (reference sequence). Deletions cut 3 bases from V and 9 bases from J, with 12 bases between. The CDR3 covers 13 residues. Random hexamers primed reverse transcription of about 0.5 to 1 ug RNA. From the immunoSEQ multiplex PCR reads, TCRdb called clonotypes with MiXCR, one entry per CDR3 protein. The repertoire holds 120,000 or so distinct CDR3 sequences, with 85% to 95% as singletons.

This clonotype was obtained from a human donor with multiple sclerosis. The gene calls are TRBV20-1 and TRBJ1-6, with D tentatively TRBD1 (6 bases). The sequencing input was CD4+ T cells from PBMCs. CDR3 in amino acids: CSARTVGGSPLHF. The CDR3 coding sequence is TGCAGTGCTAGGACGGTAGGGGGTTCACCCCTCCACTTT.